This T cell receptor (beta chain) is drawn from a study of blood T cell repertoires in COVID-19. Study-level information: Samples came from the United States, Italy and Spain, spanning acute and convalescent COVID-19.

Per the original methods: Amplification of reference gene primers provided the estimated nucleated cell counts. Assay used: immunoSEQ multiplex PCR; TCRdb lists only in-frame clones, some missing. For V, J and clone size, that table is used; D and trimming come from the DNA. The sample yields about 300,000 clones, 86% seen once. This clone came up a few times. After removal of 0 bases from V and 7 bases from J, the junction contained 2 bases not matched to a gene. Looked up from germline, CDR1 is MRHNA and CDR2 is SNTAGT. This CDR3 contains 15 residues. The source of this sequence is a young woman who had recovered from COVID-19. This rearrangement joins TRBV6-4 to TRBJ2-1; 11 bases match TRBD2. Specimen: PBMCs or T cells enriched from blood (not recorded which). CDR3 amino acids: CASSDSTSGENEQFF. CDR3 bases: TGTGCCAGCAGTGACTCGACTAGCGGGGAGAATGAGCAGTTCTTC.